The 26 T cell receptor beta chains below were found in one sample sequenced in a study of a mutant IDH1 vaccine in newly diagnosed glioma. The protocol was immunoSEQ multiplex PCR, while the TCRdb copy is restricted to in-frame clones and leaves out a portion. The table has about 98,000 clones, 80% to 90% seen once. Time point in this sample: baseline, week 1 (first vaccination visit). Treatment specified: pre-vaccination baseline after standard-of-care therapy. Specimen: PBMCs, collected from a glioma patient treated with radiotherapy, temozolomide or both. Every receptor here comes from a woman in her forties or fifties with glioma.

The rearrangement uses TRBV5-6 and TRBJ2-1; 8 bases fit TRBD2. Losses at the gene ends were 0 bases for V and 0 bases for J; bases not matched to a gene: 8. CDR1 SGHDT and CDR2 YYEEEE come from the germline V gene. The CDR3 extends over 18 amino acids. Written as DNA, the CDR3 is TGTGCCAGCAGCTTGGCCGGGGTAGCGGGATTCTCCTACAATGAGCAGTTCTTC. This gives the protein CASSLAGVAGFSYNEQFF.

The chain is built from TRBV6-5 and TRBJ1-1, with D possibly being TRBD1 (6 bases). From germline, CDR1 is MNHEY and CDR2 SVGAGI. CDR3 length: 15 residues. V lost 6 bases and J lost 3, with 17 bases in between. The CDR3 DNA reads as TGTGCCAGCAGCCAACAGGGTTTTGAGCACACTGAAGCTTTCTTT. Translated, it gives CASSQQGFEHTEAFF.

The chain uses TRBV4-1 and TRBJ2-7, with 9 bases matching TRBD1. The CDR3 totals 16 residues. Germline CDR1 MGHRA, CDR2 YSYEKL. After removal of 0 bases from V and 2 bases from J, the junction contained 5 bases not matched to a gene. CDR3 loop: CASSQDPGDRAYEQYF. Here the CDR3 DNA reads TGCGCCAGCAGCCAAGATCCAGGGGACAGGGCCTACGAGCAGTACTTC.

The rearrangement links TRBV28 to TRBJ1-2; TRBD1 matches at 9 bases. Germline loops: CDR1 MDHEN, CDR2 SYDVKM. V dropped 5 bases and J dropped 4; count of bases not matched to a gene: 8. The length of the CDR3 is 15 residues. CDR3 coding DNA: TGTGCCAGCAGTCTCATCCACAGGGGGCGCTATGGCTACACCTTC. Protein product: CASSLIHRGRYGYTF.

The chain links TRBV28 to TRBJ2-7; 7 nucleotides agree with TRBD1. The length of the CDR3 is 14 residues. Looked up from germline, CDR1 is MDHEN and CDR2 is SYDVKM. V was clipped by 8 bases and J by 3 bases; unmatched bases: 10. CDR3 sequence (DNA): TGTGCCAGCGAGTCAGGACAGGCTGACTACGAGCAGTACTTC. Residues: CASESGQADYEQYF.

The CDR3 nucleotides read TGTGCCAGCAGCGTAGGGGCGGCTATCCAAGAGACCCAGTACTTC. This encodes CASSVGAAIQETQYF. V gene TRBV9 combines with J gene TRBJ2-5; no firm D call. This CDR3 comprises 15 residues. Germline loops: CDR1 SGDLS, CDR2 YYNGEE. Trimming stripped 0 bases from V and 1 base from J, with 10 bases between.

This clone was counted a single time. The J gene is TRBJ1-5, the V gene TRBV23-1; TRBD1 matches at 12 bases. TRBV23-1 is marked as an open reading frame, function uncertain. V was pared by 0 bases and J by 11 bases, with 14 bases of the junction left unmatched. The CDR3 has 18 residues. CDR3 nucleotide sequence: TGCGCCAGCAGTCAATCTCCTTCCGGGACAGGGGGCCCTCGAGCCCAGCATTTT. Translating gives CASSQSPSGTGGPRAQHF.

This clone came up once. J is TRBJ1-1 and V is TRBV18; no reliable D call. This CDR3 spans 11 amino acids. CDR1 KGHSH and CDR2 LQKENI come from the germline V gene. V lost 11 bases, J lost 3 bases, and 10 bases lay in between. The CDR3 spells CAAGRYTEAFF. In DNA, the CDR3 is TGTGCCGCCGGGCGGTACACTGAAGCTTTCTTT.

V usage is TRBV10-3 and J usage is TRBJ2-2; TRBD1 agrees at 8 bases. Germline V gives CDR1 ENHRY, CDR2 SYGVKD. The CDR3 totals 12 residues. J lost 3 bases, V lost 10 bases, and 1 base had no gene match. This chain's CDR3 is CATQGDTGELFF. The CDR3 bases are TGTGCCACACAGGGGGACACCGGGGAGCTGTTTTTT.

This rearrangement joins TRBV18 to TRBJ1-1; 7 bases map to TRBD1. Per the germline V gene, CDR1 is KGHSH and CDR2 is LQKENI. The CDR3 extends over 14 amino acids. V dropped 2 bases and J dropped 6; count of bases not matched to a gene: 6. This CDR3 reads CASSPRQGRAEAFF. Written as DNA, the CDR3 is TGTGCCAGCTCACCAAGACAGGGCCGGGCTGAAGCTTTCTTT.

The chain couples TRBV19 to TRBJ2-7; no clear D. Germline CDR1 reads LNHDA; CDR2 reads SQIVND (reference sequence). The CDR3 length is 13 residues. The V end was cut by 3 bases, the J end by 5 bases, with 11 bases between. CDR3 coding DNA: TGTGCCAGTAGTATCCCTGGTCGCGACGAGCAGTACTTC. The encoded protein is CASSIPGRDEQYF.

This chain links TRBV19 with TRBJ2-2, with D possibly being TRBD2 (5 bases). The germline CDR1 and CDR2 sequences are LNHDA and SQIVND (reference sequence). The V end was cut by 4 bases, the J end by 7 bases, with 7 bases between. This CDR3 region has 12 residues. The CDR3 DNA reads TGTGCCAGTAGTACCCGGGGCGGGGAGCTGTTTTTT. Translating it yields CASSTRGGELFF.

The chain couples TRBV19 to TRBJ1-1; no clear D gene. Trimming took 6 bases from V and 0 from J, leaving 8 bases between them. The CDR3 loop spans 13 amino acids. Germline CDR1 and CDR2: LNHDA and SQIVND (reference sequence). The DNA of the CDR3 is TGTGCCAGTAGCGACCGTGTGAACACTGAAGCTTTCTTT. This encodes CASSDRVNTEAFF.

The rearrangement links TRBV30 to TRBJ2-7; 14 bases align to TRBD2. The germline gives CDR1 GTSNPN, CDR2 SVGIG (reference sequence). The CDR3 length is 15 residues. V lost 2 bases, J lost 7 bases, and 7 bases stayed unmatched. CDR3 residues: CAWSLTGTSGREQYF. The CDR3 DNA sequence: TGTGCCTGGAGTTTAACCGGGACTAGCGGGAGAGAGCAGTACTTC.

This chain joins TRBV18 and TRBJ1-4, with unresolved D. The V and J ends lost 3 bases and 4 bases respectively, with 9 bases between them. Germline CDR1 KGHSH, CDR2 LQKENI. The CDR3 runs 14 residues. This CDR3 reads CASSPGSYNEKLFF. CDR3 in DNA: TGTGCCAGCTCACCCGGGAGTTATAATGAAAAACTGTTTTTT.

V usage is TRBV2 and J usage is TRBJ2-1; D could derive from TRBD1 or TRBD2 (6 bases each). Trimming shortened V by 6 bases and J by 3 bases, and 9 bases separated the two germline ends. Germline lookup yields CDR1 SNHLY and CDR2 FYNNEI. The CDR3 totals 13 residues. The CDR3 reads CASREGGYNEQFF. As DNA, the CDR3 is TGTGCCAGCAGGGAGGGGGGCTACAATGAGCAGTTCTTC.

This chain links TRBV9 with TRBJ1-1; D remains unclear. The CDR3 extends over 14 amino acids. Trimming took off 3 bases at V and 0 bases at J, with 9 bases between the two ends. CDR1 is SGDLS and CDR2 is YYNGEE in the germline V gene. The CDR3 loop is CASSEVPVNTEAFF. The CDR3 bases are TGTGCCAGCAGCGAAGTACCCGTGAACACTGAAGCTTTCTTT.

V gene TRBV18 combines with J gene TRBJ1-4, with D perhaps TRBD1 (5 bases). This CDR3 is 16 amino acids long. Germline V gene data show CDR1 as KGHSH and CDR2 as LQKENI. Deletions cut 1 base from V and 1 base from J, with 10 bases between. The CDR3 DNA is TGTGCCAGCTCACCACGACGGGGACTAACTAATGAAAAACTGTTTTTT. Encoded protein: CASSPRRGLTNEKLFF.

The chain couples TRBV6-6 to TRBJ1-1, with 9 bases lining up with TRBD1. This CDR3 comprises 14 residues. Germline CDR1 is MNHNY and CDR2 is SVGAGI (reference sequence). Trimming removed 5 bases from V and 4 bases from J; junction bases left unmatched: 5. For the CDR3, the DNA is TGTGCCAGCAGTCGAGGGGACAGGGTCACTGAAGCTTTCTTT. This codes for CASSRGDRVTEAFF.

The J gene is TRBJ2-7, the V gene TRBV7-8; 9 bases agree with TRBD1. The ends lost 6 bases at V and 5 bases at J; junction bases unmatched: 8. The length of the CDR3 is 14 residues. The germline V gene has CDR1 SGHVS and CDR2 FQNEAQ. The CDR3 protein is CASRMDRGRDEQYF. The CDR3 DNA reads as TGTGCCAGCAGGATGGACAGGGGACGGGACGAGCAGTACTTC. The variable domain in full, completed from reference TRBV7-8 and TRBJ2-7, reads GAGVSQSPRYKVAKRGQDVALRCDPISGHVSLFWYQQALGQGPEFLTYFQNEAQLDKSGLPSDRFFAERPEGSVSTLKIQRTQQEDSAVYLCASRMDRGRDEQYFGPGTRLTVT.

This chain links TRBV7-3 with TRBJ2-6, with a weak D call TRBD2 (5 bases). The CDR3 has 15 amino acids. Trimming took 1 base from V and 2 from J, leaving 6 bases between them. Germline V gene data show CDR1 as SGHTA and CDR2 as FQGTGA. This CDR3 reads CASSLIGAGANVLTF. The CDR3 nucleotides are TGTGCCAGCAGCTTAATCGGGGCTGGGGCCAACGTCCTGACTTTC.

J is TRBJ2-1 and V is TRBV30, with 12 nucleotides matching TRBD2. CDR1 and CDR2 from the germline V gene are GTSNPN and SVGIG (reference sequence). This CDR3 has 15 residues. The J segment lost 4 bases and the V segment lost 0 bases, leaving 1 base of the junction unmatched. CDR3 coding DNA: TGTGCCTGGAGTGTAGGACTAGCGGGATACAATGAGCAGTTCTTC. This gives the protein CAWSVGLAGYNEQFF.

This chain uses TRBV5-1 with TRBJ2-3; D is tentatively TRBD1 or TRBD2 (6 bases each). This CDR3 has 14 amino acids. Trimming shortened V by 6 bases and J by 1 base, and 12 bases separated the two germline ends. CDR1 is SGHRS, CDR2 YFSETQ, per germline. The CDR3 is CASTHREGTDTQYF. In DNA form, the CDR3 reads TGCGCCAGCACCCACAGGGAGGGCACAGATACGCAGTATTTT.

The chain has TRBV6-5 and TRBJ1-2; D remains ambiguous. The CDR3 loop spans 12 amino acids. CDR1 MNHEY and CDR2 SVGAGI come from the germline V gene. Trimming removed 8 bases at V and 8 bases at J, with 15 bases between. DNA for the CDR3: TGTGCCAGCGTCTCGACGGAGGGAGGCTACACCTTC. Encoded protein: CASVSTEGGYTF.

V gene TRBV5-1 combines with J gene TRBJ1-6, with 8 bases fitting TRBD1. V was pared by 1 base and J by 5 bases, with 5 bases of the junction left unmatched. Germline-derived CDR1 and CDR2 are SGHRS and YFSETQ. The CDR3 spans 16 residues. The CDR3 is CASSLRGTGNNSPLHF. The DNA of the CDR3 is TGCGCCAGCAGCTTGAGGGGGACAGGAAATAATTCACCCCTCCACTTT.

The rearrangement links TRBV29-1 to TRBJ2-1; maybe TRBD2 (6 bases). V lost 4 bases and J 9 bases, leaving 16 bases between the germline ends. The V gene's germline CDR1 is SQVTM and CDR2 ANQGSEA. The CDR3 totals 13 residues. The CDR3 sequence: CSVVPGWGVEQFF. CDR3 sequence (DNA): TGCAGCGTTGTCCCCGGGTGGGGGGTTGAGCAGTTCTTC.